This T cell receptor beta chain was observed in a study of cytomegalovirus exposure and HLA in healthy donors. Study-wide background: Among about 179 million T cells, an earlier analysis found 117 million unique TCR beta sequences. Across a few hundred genotyped donors, about 80% landed in the Caucasian-associated ancestry cluster.

Germline V gene data show CDR1 as SEHNR and CDR2 as FQNEAQ (reference sequence). The CDR3 runs 15 residues. V lost 5 bases, J lost 4 bases, and 5 bases stayed unmatched. Use of 60 Vbeta and 13 Jbeta primers characterized the PCR. Using immunoSEQ multiplex PCR, the repertoire was profiled, and TCRdb retains in-frame clones only, with some absent. Across about 58,000 clones, the top ten clones capture approximately 2% of the sample. The J gene is TRBJ2-2, the V gene TRBV7-9; 9 nucleotides line up with TRBD1. The sequenced sample was PBMCs. This sequence originates from a woman aged 18-29 years in good health and CMV-seronegative. The CDR3 bases are TGTGCCAGCAGCCCCGGGACAGGGTTCACCGGGGAGCTGTTTTTT. The encoded protein is CASSPGTGFTGELFF.